Listed below are T cell receptor beta chains from one sample, sequenced in a study of T cells after yellow fever vaccination. TCRdb called the 5' RACE reads again in MiXCR, with one record for every CDR3 protein. The sample gives 200,000 to 300,000 distinct CDR3 sequences, 6.9% of which show up once; roughly 0.9% is in the top ten. The sequenced sample was CD4+ T cells sorted from PBMCs, obtained 15 days after the yellow fever booster vaccination. The receptors derive from a man between 25 and 39 years old who received the YFV17D yellow fever vaccine. Each CDR3 is given with its conserved first and last residue. The D gene is left open where the match is weak. Rows give clone size only sometimes, using once, few, many, or a class for an expanded clone.

clone_size: few
d_call: TRBD1
j_call: TRBJ2-6
v_call: TRBV19
cdr3_nt: TGTGCCAGTAGTTTTTCCGGGACAGGGATCTCTGGGGCCAACGTCCTGACTTTC
cdr3_aa: CASSFSGTGISGANVLTF

clone_size: many
d_call: -
j_call: TRBJ2-1
v_call: TRBV6-2/TRBV6-3
cdr3_nt: TGTGCCAGCACTCAAGACTTCTACAATGAGCAGTTCTTC
cdr3_aa: CASTQDFYNEQFF

clone_size: -
d_call: TRBD1
j_call: TRBJ2-3
v_call: TRBV7-2
cdr3_nt: TGTGCCAGCAGCTTGACAGGGGTGGATACGCAGTATTTT
cdr3_aa: CASSLTGVDTQYF

clone_size: few
d_call: TRBD2
j_call: TRBJ2-7
v_call: TRBV5-1
cdr3_nt: TGCGCCAGCAGCTTTTCGGGACTAGCGGGGCTTGAGGAGCAGTACTTC
cdr3_aa: CASSFSGLAGLEEQYF

clone_size: -
d_call: -
j_call: TRBJ2-3
v_call: TRBV9
cdr3_nt: TGTGCCAGCAGCGTTTCCACGAGCACAGATACGCAGTATTTT
cdr3_aa: CASSVSTSTDTQYF

clone_size: many
d_call: TRBD2
j_call: TRBJ2-1
v_call: TRBV4-3
cdr3_nt: TGCGCCAGCAGCCAAGACAGCGGGAGAGTTTCCCGGGATGAGCAGTTCTTC
cdr3_aa: CASSQDSGRVSRDEQFF

clone_size: -
d_call: TRBD2
j_call: TRBJ2-2
v_call: TRBV5-1
cdr3_nt: TGCGCCAGCAGCCCGGGACTAGCGGCGAACACCGGGGAGCTGTTTTTT
cdr3_aa: CASSPGLAANTGELFF

clone_size: -
d_call: -
j_call: TRBJ2-5
v_call: TRBV5-1
cdr3_nt: TGCGCCAGCAGCTTGGACGGCGGGTCCTTCCAAGAGACCCAGTACTTC
cdr3_aa: CASSLDGGSFQETQYF

clone_size: many
d_call: -
j_call: TRBJ2-7
v_call: TRBV7-8
cdr3_nt: TGTGCCAGTTCGACTGATACCTACGAGCAGTACTTC
cdr3_aa: CASSTDTYEQYF

clone_size: many
d_call: TRBD2
j_call: TRBJ2-1
v_call: TRBV7-2
cdr3_nt: TGTGCCAGCAGCTTACTCTATGGACTAGAAAGGGCGGATCAGTTCTTC
cdr3_aa: CASSLLYGLERADQFF

clone_size: few
d_call: -
j_call: TRBJ2-5
v_call: TRBV10-3
cdr3_nt: TGTGCCATCAGTGAGTCGGGACAAGATCAAGAGACCCAGTACTTC
cdr3_aa: CAISESGQDQETQYF

clone_size: few
d_call: TRBD1
j_call: TRBJ2-1
v_call: TRBV5-1
cdr3_nt: TGCGCCAGCAGCTTGGGGGGACAGGGGGCGTATGAGCAGTTCTTC
cdr3_aa: CASSLGGQGAYEQFF

clone_size: many
d_call: -
j_call: TRBJ1-2
v_call: TRBV5-6
cdr3_nt: TGTGCCAGCAACCGAAATATCCAGGGCTATGGCTACACCTTC
cdr3_aa: CASNRNIQGYGYTF

clone_size: -
d_call: -
j_call: TRBJ2-3
v_call: TRBV15
cdr3_nt: TGTGCCACCAGGGAGATTCAGGTGGGAGATACGCAGTATTTT
cdr3_aa: CATREIQVGDTQYF

clone_size: few
d_call: -
j_call: TRBJ2-2
v_call: TRBV7-2
cdr3_nt: TGTGCCAGCAGCTCGGTAGGAGGGGCCGGGGAGCTGTTTTTT
cdr3_aa: CASSSVGGAGELFF

clone_size: -
d_call: TRBD2
j_call: TRBJ2-7
v_call: TRBV6-5
cdr3_nt: TGTGCCAGCAGTTACTCGCGCGGGACTAGATACGAGCAGTACTTC
cdr3_aa: CASSYSRGTRYEQYF

clone_size: many
d_call: TRBD2
j_call: TRBJ2-1
v_call: TRBV29-1
cdr3_nt: TGCAGCGTTGCGGCTAGCGGTACCTACAATGAGCAGTTCTTC
cdr3_aa: CSVAASGTYNEQFF

clone_size: many
d_call: -
j_call: TRBJ2-3
v_call: TRBV20-1
cdr3_nt: TGCAGTGCTATCGGGACTCCCCGCACAGATACGCAGTATTTT
cdr3_aa: CSAIGTPRTDTQYF

clone_size: many
d_call: -
j_call: TRBJ2-1
v_call: TRBV12-3/TRBV12-4
cdr3_nt: TGTGCCAGCAGTTTAGGTTTCGGGGGTTTCTACAATGAGCAGTTCTTC
cdr3_aa: CASSLGFGGFYNEQFF

clone_size: -
d_call: -
j_call: TRBJ2-7
v_call: TRBV15
cdr3_nt: TGTGCCACCAGCAGTAAAGCTTGGAAAGCGGGCCGTTCCTACGAGCAGTACTTC
cdr3_aa: CATSSKAWKAGRSYEQYF

clone_size: few
d_call: -
j_call: TRBJ2-1
v_call: TRBV19
cdr3_nt: TGTGCCAGTAGTATAGCAGGGGCCAATGAGCAGTTCTTC
cdr3_aa: CASSIAGANEQFF

clone_size: few
d_call: TRBD1
j_call: TRBJ2-7
v_call: TRBV6-2/TRBV6-3
cdr3_nt: TGTGCCAGCAGTTCGTCAGGGACAGGGTATGAAGAGCAGTACTTC
cdr3_aa: CASSSSGTGYEEQYF

clone_size: few
d_call: TRBD2
j_call: TRBJ2-5
v_call: TRBV5-8
cdr3_nt: TGTGCCAGCAGCTTGGCCGTTGTAGCGGGCCGGAAGGAGACCCAGTACTTC
cdr3_aa: CASSLAVVAGRKETQYF

clone_size: few
d_call: -
j_call: TRBJ2-5
v_call: TRBV21-1
cdr3_nt: TGTGCCAGCAGACCAATAGCGGGAGCGATTGTGGAGACCCAGTACTTC
cdr3_aa: CASRPIAGAIVETQYF

clone_size: few
d_call: -
j_call: TRBJ2-3
v_call: TRBV24-1
cdr3_nt: TGTGCCACCAGTGATAGACTTTCTAGCACAGATACGCAGTATTTT
cdr3_aa: CATSDRLSSTDTQYF

clone_size: many
d_call: TRBD1
j_call: TRBJ2-7
v_call: TRBV29-1
cdr3_nt: TGCAGCGTTGTAGGGGGGACAGGGCCATCCTACGAGCAGTACTTC
cdr3_aa: CSVVGGTGPSYEQYF

clone_size: -
d_call: -
j_call: TRBJ2-1
v_call: TRBV7-9
cdr3_nt: TGTGCCAGCAGCTTAGCGAGACAACTCTCCTACAATGAGCAGTTCTTC
cdr3_aa: CASSLARQLSYNEQFF

clone_size: -
d_call: TRBD2
j_call: TRBJ2-3
v_call: TRBV9
cdr3_nt: TGTGCCAGCAGCCTCAAGCGGGAGTGGGGCACAGATACGCAGTATTTT
cdr3_aa: CASSLKREWGTDTQYF

clone_size: many
d_call: -
j_call: TRBJ2-1
v_call: TRBV5-1
cdr3_nt: TGCGCCAGCAGCTTGGCGGCTAGCTCCTACAATGAGCAGTTCTTC
cdr3_aa: CASSLAASSYNEQFF

clone_size: -
d_call: -
j_call: TRBJ1-2
v_call: TRBV5-5
cdr3_nt: TGTGCCAGCAGCGCCGGGGTATACTATGGCTACACCTTC
cdr3_aa: CASSAGVYYGYTF

clone_size: -
d_call: -
j_call: TRBJ2-1
v_call: TRBV29-1
cdr3_nt: TGCAGCGTTGGAGTGGGTGGGCCATCGGGATTCGAGCAGTTCTTC
cdr3_aa: CSVGVGGPSGFEQFF

clone_size: many
d_call: TRBD1
j_call: TRBJ2-3
v_call: TRBV25-1
cdr3_nt: TGTGCCAGCCGGGACAGGGGCACAGATACGCAGTATTTT
cdr3_aa: CASRDRGTDTQYF

clone_size: -
d_call: -
j_call: TRBJ2-7
v_call: TRBV20-1
cdr3_nt: TGCAGTGCTAGAGCAGGGGTGAACTACGAGCAGTACTTC
cdr3_aa: CSARAGVNYEQYF

clone_size: few
d_call: TRBD2
j_call: TRBJ2-1
v_call: TRBV5-4
cdr3_nt: TGTGCCACCGTACGGTCGGGAGGGCCGTATGAGCAGTTCTTC
cdr3_aa: CATVRSGGPYEQFF

clone_size: -
d_call: -
j_call: TRBJ1-4
v_call: TRBV7-2
cdr3_nt: TGTGCCAGCAGCCCTTATCTTACAACTAATGAAAAACTGTTTTTT
cdr3_aa: CASSPYLTTNEKLFF

clone_size: few
d_call: TRBD2
j_call: TRBJ2-7
v_call: TRBV5-1
cdr3_nt: TGCGCCAGCAGCTTGGGTGTAGCGGGACCCCAGAGCTCCTACGAGCAGTACTTC
cdr3_aa: CASSLGVAGPQSSYEQYF

clone_size: many
d_call: TRBD2
j_call: TRBJ2-1
v_call: TRBV7-2
cdr3_nt: TGTGCCAGCAGCTTAGCTCTGCGCGGGAGCTCCTACAATGAGCAGTTCTTC
cdr3_aa: CASSLALRGSSYNEQFF

clone_size: many
d_call: -
j_call: TRBJ1-2
v_call: TRBV28
cdr3_nt: TGTGCCAGCAGTTTAGCTCGGCAGCTTTATGGCTACACCTTC
cdr3_aa: CASSLARQLYGYTF

clone_size: -
d_call: TRBD2
j_call: TRBJ2-2
v_call: TRBV5-5
cdr3_nt: TGTGCCAGCAGCTTGCTGCTAGCGGGAGGGGTCGGGGAGCTGTTTTTT
cdr3_aa: CASSLLLAGGVGELFF

clone_size: -
d_call: -
j_call: TRBJ1-1
v_call: TRBV3-1
cdr3_nt: TGTGCCAGCAGCCTATCCCCCCTACCCTCGTCCGAAGCTTTCTTT
cdr3_aa: CASSLSPLPSSEAFF

clone_size: few
d_call: -
j_call: TRBJ2-7
v_call: TRBV7-9
cdr3_nt: TGTGCCAGCAGCTACGATGGGAGCTCCTACGAGCAGTACTTC
cdr3_aa: CASSYDGSSYEQYF

clone_size: many
d_call: -
j_call: TRBJ1-1
v_call: TRBV5-1
cdr3_nt: TGCGCCAGCAGCTTGGAGGCAGTCTACACTGAAGCTTTCTTT
cdr3_aa: CASSLEAVYTEAFF

clone_size: few
d_call: TRBD2
j_call: TRBJ2-3
v_call: TRBV7-8
cdr3_nt: TGTGCCAGCAGCTCCGCCCGACTAGCAGGAGATACGCAGTATTTT
cdr3_aa: CASSSARLAGDTQYF

clone_size: many
d_call: -
j_call: TRBJ2-7
v_call: TRBV19
cdr3_nt: TGTGCCAGTAGGAGCACAAACTACGAGCAGTACTTC
cdr3_aa: CASRSTNYEQYF

clone_size: many
d_call: -
j_call: TRBJ2-3
v_call: TRBV29-1
cdr3_nt: TGCAGCGTTAACGATCACACAGATACGCAGTATTTT
cdr3_aa: CSVNDHTDTQYF